Each of the 10 T cell receptor beta chains below was sequenced from the same sample in a study of response to subunit inactivated influenza vaccine. From the RT-PCR reads, TCRdb called clonotypes with MiXCR, one entry per CDR3 protein. The data hold about 780,000 distinct CDR3 sequences, with 18% observed a single time. The source was PBMCs from blood, collected roughly 5 days after vaccination. All receptors come from a man aged 50-59 years who received an inactivated influenza vaccine.

The V and J genes are TRBV20-1 and TRBJ2-1; 8 nucleotides align to TRBD2. The CDR3 length is 14 residues. V gave up 3 bases and J gave up 6 bases; unmatched junction bases: 7. Germline V gene sequence: CDR1 DFQATT, CDR2 SNEGSKA (reference sequence). CDR3 coding DNA: TGCAGTGCTAGGAGTCTAGCGGGCGGCAATGAGCAGTTCTTC. It is translated as CSARSLAGGNEQFF.

This clonotype occurred a few times. This chain joins TRBV6-2 or TRBV6-3 and TRBJ1-5; 8 bases match TRBD1. Germline assignment: CDR1 MNHEY and CDR2 SVGEGT. This CDR3 is 18 amino acids long. With V trimmed by 2 bases and J by 0 bases, 9 bases remained unmatched. CDR3 nucleotide sequence: TGTGCCAGCAGTTACCCGACCGACAGGGGAGATAGCAATCAGCCCCAGCATTTT. Amino acid sequence: CASSYPTDRGDSNQPQHF.

This clonotype was counted ten times or more. This chain connects TRBV2 to TRBJ1-1; 8 nucleotides align to TRBD1. The CDR3 length is 14 residues. Germline V CDR1 and CDR2: SNHLY, FYNNEI. The trim removed 5 bases at V and 4 bases at J, leaving 6 bases unmatched. CDR3 nucleotides: TGTGCCAGCAGTCTACAGGGGGGATCCACTGAAGCTTTCTTT. The encoded protein is CASSLQGGSTEAFF.

The CDR3 spells CASSFQRANYGYTF. In DNA, the CDR3 is TGTGCCAGCAGTTTTCAGAGGGCCAACTATGGCTACACCTTC. The chain recombines TRBV28 with TRBJ1-2; D unclear. V lost 3 bases and J lost 2, with 10 bases in between. CDR1 and CDR2 (germline): MDHEN, SYDVKM. This CDR3 is built from 14 residues.

This chain uses TRBV11-3 with TRBJ2-2, with unresolved D. The CDR3 is 16 amino acids. V was cut by 5 bases and J by 3 bases, with 16 bases left in between. From germline, CDR1 is SGHNT and CDR2 YENEEA. As DNA, the CDR3 is TGTGCCAGCAGCACCGACGGACGTCTCGACACCGGGGAGCTGTTTTTT. Protein: CASSTDGRLDTGELFF.

This clonotype was counted a few times. V gene TRBV5-1 combines with J gene TRBJ2-1; 12 bases are a match to TRBD2. The germline V gene encodes CDR1 SGHRS and CDR2 YFSETQ. The CDR3 is made up of 17 amino acids. Trimming cost V 0 bases and J 5 bases; bases outside gene matches: 6. CDR3 region: CASSLGLAGGPHNEQFF. The CDR3 DNA reads TGCGCCAGCAGCTTGGGGCTAGCGGGGGGGCCCCACAATGAGCAGTTCTTC.

As concerns this clonotype: One junction end does not reproduce the germline sequence, and a read error may be involved. This sequence joins TRBV5-1 and TRBJ2-3, with 7 bases identical to TRBD2. Germline V CDR1 and CDR2: SGHRS, YFSETQ. This CDR3 has 15 residues. The CDR3 bases are TGCGCCAGCAGCCTGGAGCGGGGTAGCAGAGATACGCAGTATTTT. Amino acid sequence: CASSLERGSRDTQYF. The entire variable domain, with the rest obtained from reference TRBV5-1 and TRBJ2-3, is as follows: KAGVTQTPRYLIKTRGQQVTLSCSPISGHRSVSWYQQTPGQGLQFLFEYFSETQRNKGNFPGRFSGRQFSNSRSEMNVSTLELGDSALYLCASSLERGSRDTQYFGPGTRLTVL.

The rearrangement links TRBV12-3 or TRBV12-4 to TRBJ2-1; TRBD2 matches 8 bases. This CDR3 has 15 amino acids. Unmatched junction bases numbered 5, after V lost 2 bases and J lost 5 bases. The CDR3 loop is CASSLTTSANNEQFF. CDR3 coding DNA: TGTGCCAGCAGTTTAACGACTAGCGCCAACAATGAGCAGTTCTTC.

The gene calls are TRBV3-1 and TRBJ2-5; D is unclear. The V end lost 2 bases, the J end lost 5 bases, and 12 bases lay between the germline ends. There are 14 residues in the CDR3. Germline assignment: CDR1 LGHDT and CDR2 YNNKEL (reference sequence). The CDR3 reads CASSQNAGTETQYF. CDR3 DNA sequence: TGTGCCAGCAGCCAAAACGCCGGTACGGAGACCCAGTACTTC.

A remark on this clonotype: Mismatch with germline at one junction end may stem from a read error. V gene TRBV4-2 combines with J gene TRBJ2-1, with TRBD2 identical over 11 bases. Germline lookup yields CDR1 LGHNA and CDR2 YNFKEQ. There are 13 residues in the CDR3. The CDR3, as DNA: TGTGCCAGCAGCACTTGGGTAGCGGGAGGGGGGGTCTTC. Translating gives CASSTWVAGGGVF.